This T cell receptor (beta chain) is from a study of blood T cell repertoires in COVID-19 (TCRdb year 2020). For the study in its entirety: The collaborator samples originated in the United States, Italy and Spain and spanned the acute and convalescent phases of COVID-19. The material from the prospective study consisted of cDNA or gDNA derived from T cells, B-cell-depleted T cells, or PBMCs. The dataset comprised deeply sampled blood TCRbeta repertoires from subjects exposed to, actively infected with, or recovered from COVID-19. The repertoires were released in a freely available public database intended as a resource for research on the immune response to SARS-CoV-2. Samples were obtained from the ongoing ImmuneRACE study (first 160 participants) and from over 1,000 subjects provided by 6 global collaborators. Sample metadata almost always included a de-identified subject ID, COVID-19 status, age in years and sex. HLA class I and class II types, where available, came from metadata supplied by the sample provider rather than from assay-based typing.

Each collaborating institution followed its own protocols to collect whole blood in K2EDTA tubes. Collaborator samples were shipped for TCRbeta analysis as frozen whole blood, isolated PBMCs, or DNA extracted from either sample type. The investigation overall reported the following: Clinical and demographic metadata were provided uncurated, with the amount varying by source and participant.

The germline V gene encodes CDR1 SGHRS and CDR2 YFSETQ. Relative to germline, V is 0 bases shorter and J is 9 bases shorter, with 10 bases between their ends. The CDR3 spans 14 residues, from the cysteine through the phenylalanine. Only the CDR3 DNA stays, 42 bases, in frame from base 1. Regarding this clone: It has no known antigen specificity. No base-level quality is on record; no much larger clone is a single base apart.

TCRbeta CDR3 regions were amplified from genomic DNA by means of the immunoSEQ Assay, a bias-controlled multiplex PCR. The authors' pipeline ran thus. The number of nucleated cells in each sample was estimated from the amplification of reference gene primers within the assay. To quantify the absolute abundance of each unique TCRbeta CDR3 rearrangement, sequence reads were collapsed and filtered. Productive Simpson clonality was computed per sample as the square root of Simpson's diversity index over productive rearrangements. This is the immuneACCESS table as TCRdb keeps it, with only in-frame sequences that have V and J called. A part of the clones is gone; compared with another copy, unresolved V genes explain less than half, and the rest is unexplained. V, J and clone size reflect that table, while D and trimming were determined from the DNA. The sample table holds 200,000 to 250,000 clones, of which roughly 80% were seen once. The ten top clones hold about 10% of the sample.

The clonotype comes from a woman at least 80 years old with acute or convalescent COVID-19. The chain links TRBV5-1 with TRBJ1-6, and perhaps TRBD1 as D gene, on 5 matching bases. Source material: peripheral blood. The nucleotide sequence reads TGCGCCAGCAGCTTGGCAGGGTATGGTTCACCCCTCCACTTT. Its translation reads: CASSLAGYGSPLHF.